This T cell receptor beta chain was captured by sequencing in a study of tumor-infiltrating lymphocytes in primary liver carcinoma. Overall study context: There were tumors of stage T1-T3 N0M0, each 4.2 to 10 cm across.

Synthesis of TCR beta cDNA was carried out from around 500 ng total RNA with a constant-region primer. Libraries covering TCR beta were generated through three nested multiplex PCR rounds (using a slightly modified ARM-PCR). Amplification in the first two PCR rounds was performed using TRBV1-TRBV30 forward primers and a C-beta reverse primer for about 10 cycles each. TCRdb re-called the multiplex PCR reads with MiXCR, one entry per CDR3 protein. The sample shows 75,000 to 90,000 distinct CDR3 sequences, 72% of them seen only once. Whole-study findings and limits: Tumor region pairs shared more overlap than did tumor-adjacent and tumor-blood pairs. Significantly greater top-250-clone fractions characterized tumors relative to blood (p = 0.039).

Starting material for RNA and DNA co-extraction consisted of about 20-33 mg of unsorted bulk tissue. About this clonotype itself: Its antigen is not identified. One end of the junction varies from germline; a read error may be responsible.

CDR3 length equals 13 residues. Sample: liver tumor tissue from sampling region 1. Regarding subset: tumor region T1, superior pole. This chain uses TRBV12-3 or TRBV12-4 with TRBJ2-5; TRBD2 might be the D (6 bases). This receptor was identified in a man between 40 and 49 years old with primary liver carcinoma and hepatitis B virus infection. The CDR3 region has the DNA TGTGACAGCAGTTCGGGAGCCTCAGAGACCCAGTACTTC. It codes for CDSSSGASETQYF.